The following is a T cell receptor beta chain sequence with its context. Its antigen is currently unknown. This sample was included in a study of cytomegalovirus exposure and HLA in healthy donors. Study-wide background: The 130 or so validation repertoires used the same platform as the roughly 720 first-cohort repertoires (as reported by a later analysis).

Here immunoSEQ multiplex PCR was the method, and the copy in TCRdb shows in-frame clones only, minus some. The data contain roughly 200,000 clones, 86% of them seen just once; the ten biggest clones take up 7.2%. General observations from the study: Specificity for CMV antigens was confirmed in vitro for three of the CMV-associated chains.

The V gene's germline CDR1 is MNHEY and CDR2 SVGAGI. There are 14 residues in the CDR3. V was pared by 6 bases and J by 0 bases, with 2 bases of the junction left unmatched. The V call is TRBV6-5, the J call TRBJ1-3; 7 nucleotides agree with TRBD1. This receptor was taken from a man aged 25 to 45 in good health and CMV-seropositive. The specimen sequenced was PBMCs. The CDR3 sequence is CASSTGASGNTIYF. CDR3 DNA: TGTGCCAGCAGCACAGGGGCCTCTGGAAACACCATATATTTT.